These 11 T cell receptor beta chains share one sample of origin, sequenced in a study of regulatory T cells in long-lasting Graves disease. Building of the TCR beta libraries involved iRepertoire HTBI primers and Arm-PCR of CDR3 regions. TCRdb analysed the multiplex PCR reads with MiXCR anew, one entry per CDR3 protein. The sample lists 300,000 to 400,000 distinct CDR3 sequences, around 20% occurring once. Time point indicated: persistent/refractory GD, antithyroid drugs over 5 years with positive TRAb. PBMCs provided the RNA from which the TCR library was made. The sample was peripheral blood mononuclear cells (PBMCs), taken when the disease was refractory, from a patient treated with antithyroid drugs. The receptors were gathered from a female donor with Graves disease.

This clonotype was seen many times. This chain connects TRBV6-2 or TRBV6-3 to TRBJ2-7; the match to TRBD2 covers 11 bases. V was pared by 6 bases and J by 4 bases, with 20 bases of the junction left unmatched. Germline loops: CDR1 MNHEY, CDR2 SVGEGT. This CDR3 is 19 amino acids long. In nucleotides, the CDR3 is TGTGCCAGCAGGCTACCGTCTAGCGGGAGGCGGCTCTCCGCATACGAGCAGTACTTC. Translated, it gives CASRLPSSGRRLSAYEQYF.

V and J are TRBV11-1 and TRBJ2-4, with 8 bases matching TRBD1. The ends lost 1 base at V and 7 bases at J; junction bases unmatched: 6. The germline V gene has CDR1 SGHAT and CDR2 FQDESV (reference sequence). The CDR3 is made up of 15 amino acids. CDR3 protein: CASSLGTGGRNIQYF. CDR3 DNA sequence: TGTGCCAGCAGCTTAGGTACAGGGGGAAGGAACATTCAGTACTTC.

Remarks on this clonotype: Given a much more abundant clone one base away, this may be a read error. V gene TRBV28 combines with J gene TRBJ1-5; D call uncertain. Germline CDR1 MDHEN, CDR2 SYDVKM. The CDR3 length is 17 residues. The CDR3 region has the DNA TGTGCCAGCAGTTTAGACCGCCGGGGATACTCCAATCAGTCCCAGCATTTT. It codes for CASSLDRRGYSNQSQHF. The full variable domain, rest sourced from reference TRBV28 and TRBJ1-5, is DVKVTQSSRYLVKRTGEKVFLECVQDMDHENMFWYRQDPGLGLRLIYFSYDVKMKEKGDIPEGYSVSREKKERFSLILESASTNQTSMYLCASSLDRRGYSNQSQHFGDGTRLSIL.

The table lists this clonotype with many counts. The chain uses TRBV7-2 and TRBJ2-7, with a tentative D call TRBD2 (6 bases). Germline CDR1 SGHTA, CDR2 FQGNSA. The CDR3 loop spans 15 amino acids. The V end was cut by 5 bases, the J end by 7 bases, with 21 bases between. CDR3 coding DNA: TGTGCCAGCAGCCCCGCGGGGTATTCTTACGTAGAGCAGTACTTC. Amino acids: CASSPAGYSYVEQYF.

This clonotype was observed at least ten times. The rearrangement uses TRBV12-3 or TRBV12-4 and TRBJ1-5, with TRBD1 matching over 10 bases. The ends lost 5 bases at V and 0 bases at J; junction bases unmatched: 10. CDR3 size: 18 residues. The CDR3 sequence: CASSRDRGPVLSNQPQHF. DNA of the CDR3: TGTGCCAGCAGTAGAGACAGGGGGCCGGTCCTTAGCAATCAGCCCCAGCATTTT.

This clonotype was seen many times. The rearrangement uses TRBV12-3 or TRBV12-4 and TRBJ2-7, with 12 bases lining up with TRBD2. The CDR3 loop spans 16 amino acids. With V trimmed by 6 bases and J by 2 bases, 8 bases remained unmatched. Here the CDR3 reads CASRAGLAGLPYEQYF. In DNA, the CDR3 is TGTGCCAGCAGGGCTGGACTAGCGGGACTCCCCTACGAGCAGTACTTC.

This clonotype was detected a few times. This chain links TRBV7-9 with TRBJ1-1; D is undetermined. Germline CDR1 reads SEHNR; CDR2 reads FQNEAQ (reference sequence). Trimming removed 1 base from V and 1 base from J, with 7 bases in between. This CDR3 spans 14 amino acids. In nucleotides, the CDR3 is TGTGCCAGCAGCTTAGGTCACACGAACACTGAAGCTTTCTTT. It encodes CASSLGHTNTEAFF.

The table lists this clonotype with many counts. The DNA of the CDR3 is TGTGCCAGCTCTTGGGGCGTGGAAGCTCTGAATGAAAAACTGTTTTTT. Protein sequence: CASSWGVEALNEKLFF. The gene calls are TRBV6-1 and TRBJ1-4, with a weak D call TRBD1 (5 bases). The V and J ends lost 8 bases and 5 bases respectively, with 21 bases between them. The length of the CDR3 is 16 residues. Per the germline V gene, CDR1 is MNHNS and CDR2 is SASEGT.

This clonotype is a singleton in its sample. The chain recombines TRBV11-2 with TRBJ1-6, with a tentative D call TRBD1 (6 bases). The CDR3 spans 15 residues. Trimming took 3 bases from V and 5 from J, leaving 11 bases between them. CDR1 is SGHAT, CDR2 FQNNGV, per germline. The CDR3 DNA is TGTGCCAGCAGCTTCGGGGGCGGGGATAATTCACCCCTCCACTTT. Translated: CASSFGGGDNSPLHF.

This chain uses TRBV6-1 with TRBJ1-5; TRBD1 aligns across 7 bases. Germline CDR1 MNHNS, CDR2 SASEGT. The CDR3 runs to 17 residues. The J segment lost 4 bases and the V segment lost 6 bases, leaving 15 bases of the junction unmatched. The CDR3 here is CASSARRQGVSNQPQHF. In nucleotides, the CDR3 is TGTGCCAGCAGCGCCCGCCGGCAGGGGGTTTCTAATCAGCCCCAGCATTTT.

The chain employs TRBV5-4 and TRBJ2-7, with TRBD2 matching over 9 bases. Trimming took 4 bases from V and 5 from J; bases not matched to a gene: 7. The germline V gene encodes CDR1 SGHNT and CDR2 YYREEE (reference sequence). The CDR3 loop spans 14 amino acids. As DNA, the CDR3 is TGTGCCAGCAGCCCCACTCGGACTAGCGACGAGCAGTACTTC. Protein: CASSPTRTSDEQYF.